The T cell receptor (beta chain) described here comes from a study of cytomegalovirus exposure and HLA in healthy donors. Points from the study as a whole: Excluded: some indistinguishable V segments such as TRBV6-2 and TRBV6-3.

The J segment lost 3 bases and the V segment lost 6 bases, leaving 5 bases of the junction unmatched. This CDR3 contains 14 residues. Per germline, CDR1 SQVTM and CDR2 ANQGSEA. PCR used 60 Vbeta primers and 13 Jbeta primers. Authors' analysis steps: The authors later counted about 80 million unique TCR beta chains, some 12 million of them shared. Generated by immunoSEQ multiplex PCR, the TCRdb table keeps only in-frame clones and is missing some. V, J and clone size derive from that table, while D and trimming were established from the DNA sequence. This listing includes 40,000 to 45,000 clones. Points on this clone: No antigen is known for it.

This TCR was sampled from a man between 25 and 39 years old in good health and CMV-seronegative. The rearrangement joins TRBV29-1 to TRBJ2-2; the match to TRBD2 covers 9 bases. The sequenced sample was PBMCs. The CDR3: CSVSAGGDTGELFF. CDR3 DNA sequence: TGCAGCGTCTCCGCGGGAGGGGACACCGGGGAGCTGTTTTTT.